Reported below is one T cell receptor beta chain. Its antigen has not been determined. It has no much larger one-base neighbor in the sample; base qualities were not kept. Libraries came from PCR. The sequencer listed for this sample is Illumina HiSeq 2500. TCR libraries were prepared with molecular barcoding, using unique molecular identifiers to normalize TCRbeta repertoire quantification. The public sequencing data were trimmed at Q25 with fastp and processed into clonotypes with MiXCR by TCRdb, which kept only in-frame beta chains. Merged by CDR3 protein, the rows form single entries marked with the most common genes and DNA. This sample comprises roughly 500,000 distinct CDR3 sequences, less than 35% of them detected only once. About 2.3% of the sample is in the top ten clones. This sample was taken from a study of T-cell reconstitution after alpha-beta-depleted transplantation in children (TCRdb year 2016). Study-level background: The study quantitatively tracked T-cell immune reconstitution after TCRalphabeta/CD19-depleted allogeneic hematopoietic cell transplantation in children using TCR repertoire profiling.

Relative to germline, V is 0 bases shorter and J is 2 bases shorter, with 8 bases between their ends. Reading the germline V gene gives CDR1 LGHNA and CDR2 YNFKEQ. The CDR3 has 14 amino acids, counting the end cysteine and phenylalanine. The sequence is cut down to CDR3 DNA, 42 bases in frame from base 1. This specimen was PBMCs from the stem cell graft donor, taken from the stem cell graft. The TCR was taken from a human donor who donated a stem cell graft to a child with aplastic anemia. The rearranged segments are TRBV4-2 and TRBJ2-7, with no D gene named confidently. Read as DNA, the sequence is TGTGCCAGCAGCCAAGAATCGGTTCCCTACGAGCAGTACTTC. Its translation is CASSQESVPYEQYF.